This TCR beta chain was recorded in a study of cytomegalovirus exposure and HLA in healthy donors. The PCR was carried out with 60 Vbeta primers and 13 Jbeta primers. The method was immunoSEQ multiplex PCR; TCRdb's version includes in-frame clones alone and lacks a portion of them. The data hold 200,000 or so clones, with just under 80% observed a single time. V trimming: 1 base; J trimming: 5 bases; junction bases outside the gene matches: 12. Germline assignment: CDR1 SGHDN and CDR2 FVKESK. The CDR3 length is 18 residues. The source material was PBMCs. The receptor was isolated from a woman in her twenties or thirties in good health and CMV-seropositive. V usage is TRBV14 and J usage is TRBJ2-1, with 9 bases fitting TRBD1. Written as DNA, the CDR3 is TGTGCCAGCAGCCAAGGTGGGATTAGCTGGACAGGGGACAATGAGCAGTTCTTC. Its protein is CASSQGGISWTGDNEQFF.